This T cell receptor beta chain originates from a study of T cell responses to AZD1222 COVID-19 vaccine (dated by TCRdb to the early 2020s). Notes on the research overall: Because spike-specific TCR depth and breadth did not differ between the two schedules, AZD1222 recipients who got a second dose at roughly 4 weeks were pooled with those who got a second dose at roughly 12 weeks. A total of 230 to 250 trial participants underwent TCR sequencing, of whom 207 received two doses of AZD1222 and about 25 received two doses of the MenACWY control vaccine. Trial participants were enrolled into age subgroups of 18-55, 56-69 and 70-plus years, which contained about 150, 28 and 57 TCR-sequenced participants, respectively. What the work shows at the level of the full study, not this receptor alone: Because no day 14 peak-response samples were available, the repertoires could be characterized only after the peak T cell response. Spike-specific TCR breadth and depth rose significantly after two AZD1222 doses compared with day 0 and with MenACWY recipients. The vaccine-associated CD4 TCRs covered the entire spike protein, and the dominant responses fell in regions 160-218 and 743-854. Most participants were white British and females outnumbered males, and the authors suggested that clonal diversity may have been underestimated. Conclusions about previously exposed vaccinees were limited because only a handful of AZD1222 recipients were SARS-CoV-2 seropositive at baseline. The 56-69-year group was small, and its depth increase did not reach significance, likely because of low power. Nearly half of unique spike-specific TCRs reportedly recognized epitopes outside regions mutated in the B.1.351 and B.1.1.7 variants.

CDR1 MDHEN and CDR2 SYDVKM were looked up in the germline V gene. Taken from cysteine to phenylalanine, the CDR3 has 17 residues. Left in the record is the CDR3 DNA by itself, 51 bases read in frame from the first base. V loses 4 bases, J loses 0 bases, and the germline ends lie 17 bases apart. What this sample's time point label stands for: baseline before first vaccination. Vaccinee samples came from UK trials COV001 and COV002, including a single-blind randomized controlled phase 2/3 trial of AZD1222 (ChAdOx1 nCoV-19) in healthy adults. For TCRbeta chain sequencing, PBMC samples from trial participants were taken at day 0 and at day 28 after the second dose. This clone has more than one count but fewer than ten. Its specific antigen is unknown. No base qualities exist here, and no much larger clone lies one base off it. The CDR3 regions of human TCRbeta chains were analyzed by immunosequencing. On the authors' methods: Repertoire TCRs were matched against a reference library of SARS-CoV-2-specific TCRs generated with the MIRA antigen-specificity platform. Breadth was defined as the fraction of unique TCRs that were SARS-CoV-2-associated, and depth was defined as the fraction of total T cells that were SARS-CoV-2-associated. Using the MIRA data, every spike-specific TCR was mapped to the spike region that the TCR reacted to and assigned to either a CD4 or a CD8 class. Log10-transformed breadth and depth values were compared by one-way ANOVA with Sidak's multiple comparisons tests. TCRdb stores this immuneACCESS table with in-frame sequences only. Part of the clones is absent; in the studies checked, under half of the shortfall reflects unresolved V genes, and no reason is known for the rest. V, J and clone size are taken as reported in that table, and D and trimming were inferred from the DNA itself. This sample is represented by around 190,000 clones; around 90% of them were singletons. Together, the top ten hold about 0.49% of the sample.

In this chain, TRBV28 is recombined with TRBJ2-3; the D gene remains uncertain. The sequencing used peripheral blood, collected on day 0 of AZD1222 vaccination. The sequence was collected from an adult in good health. CDR3 region: CASSSPYHLTSTDTQYF. In nucleotide form, the sequence is TGTGCCAGCAGTTCCCCCTATCATTTGACTAGCACAGATACGCAGTATTTT.